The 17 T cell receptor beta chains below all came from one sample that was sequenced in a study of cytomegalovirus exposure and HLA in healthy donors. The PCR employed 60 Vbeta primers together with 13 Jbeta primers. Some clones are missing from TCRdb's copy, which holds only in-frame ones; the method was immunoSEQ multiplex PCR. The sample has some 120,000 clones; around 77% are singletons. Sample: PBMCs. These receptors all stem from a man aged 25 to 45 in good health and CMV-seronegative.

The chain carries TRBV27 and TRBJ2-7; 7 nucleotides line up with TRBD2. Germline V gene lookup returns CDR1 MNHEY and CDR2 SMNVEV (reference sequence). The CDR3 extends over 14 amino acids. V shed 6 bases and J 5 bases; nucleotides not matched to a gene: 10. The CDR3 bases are TGTGCCAGCAGCCTGGGGCTGGGGAGGGACGAGCAGTACTTC. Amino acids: CASSLGLGRDEQYF.

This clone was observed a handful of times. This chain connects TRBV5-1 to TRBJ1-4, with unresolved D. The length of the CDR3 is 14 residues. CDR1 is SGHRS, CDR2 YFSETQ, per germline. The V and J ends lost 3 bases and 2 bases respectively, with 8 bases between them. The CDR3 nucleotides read TGCGCCAGCAGCTCAGGCAAGACTAATGAAAAACTGTTTTTT. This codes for CASSSGKTNEKLFF.

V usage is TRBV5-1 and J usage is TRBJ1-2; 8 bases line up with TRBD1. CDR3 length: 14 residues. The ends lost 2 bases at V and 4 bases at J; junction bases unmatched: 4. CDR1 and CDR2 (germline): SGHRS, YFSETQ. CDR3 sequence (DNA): TGCGCCAGCAGCTTCGGACAGGGTGGCTATGGCTACACCTTC. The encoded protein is CASSFGQGGYGYTF. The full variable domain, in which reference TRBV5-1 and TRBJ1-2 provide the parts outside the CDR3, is KAGVTQTPRYLIKTRGQQVTLSCSPISGHRSVSWYQQTPGQGLQFLFEYFSETQRNKGNFPGRFSGRQFSNSRSEMNVSTLELGDSALYLCASSFGQGGYGYTFGSGTRLTVV.

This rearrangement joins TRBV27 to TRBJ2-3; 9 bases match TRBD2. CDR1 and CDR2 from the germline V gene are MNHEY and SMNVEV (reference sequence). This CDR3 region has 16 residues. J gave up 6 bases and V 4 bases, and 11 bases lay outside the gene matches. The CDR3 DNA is TGTGCCAGCAGTTCCAAACCGGGACTAGCAGGCGATACGCAGTATTTT. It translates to CASSSKPGLAGDTQYF.

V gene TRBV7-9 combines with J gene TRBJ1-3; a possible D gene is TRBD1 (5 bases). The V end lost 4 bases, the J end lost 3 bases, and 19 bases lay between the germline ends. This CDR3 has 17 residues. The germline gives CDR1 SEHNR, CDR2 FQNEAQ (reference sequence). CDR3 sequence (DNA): TGTGCCAGCAGCTCCTGGTCTCAGGGAAGGGGTGGAAACACCATATATTTT. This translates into CASSSWSQGRGGNTIYF.

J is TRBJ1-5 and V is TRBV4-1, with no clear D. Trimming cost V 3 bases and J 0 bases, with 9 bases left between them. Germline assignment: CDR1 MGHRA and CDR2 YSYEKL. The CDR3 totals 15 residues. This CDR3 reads CASSQTPYSNQPQHF. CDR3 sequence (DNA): TGCGCCAGCAGCCAGACACCCTATAGCAATCAGCCCCAGCATTTT.

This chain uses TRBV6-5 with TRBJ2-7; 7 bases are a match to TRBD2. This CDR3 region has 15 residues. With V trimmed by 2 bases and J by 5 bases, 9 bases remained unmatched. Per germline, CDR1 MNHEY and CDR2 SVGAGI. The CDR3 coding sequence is TGTGCCAGCAGTTACCCGGGGGGAGGGTTCGACGAGCAGTACTTC. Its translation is CASSYPGGGFDEQYF.

The CDR3 protein is CASSTRPTGVNTEAFF. In DNA form, the CDR3 reads TGTGCCAGCAGCACCCGACCGACAGGGGTTAACACTGAAGCTTTCTTT. The chain carries TRBV7-9 and TRBJ1-1, with 8 nucleotides matching TRBD1. The CDR3 sequence is 16 residues long. J lost 2 bases, V lost 5 bases, and 10 bases had no gene match. Germline CDR1 SEHNR, CDR2 FQNEAQ (reference sequence).

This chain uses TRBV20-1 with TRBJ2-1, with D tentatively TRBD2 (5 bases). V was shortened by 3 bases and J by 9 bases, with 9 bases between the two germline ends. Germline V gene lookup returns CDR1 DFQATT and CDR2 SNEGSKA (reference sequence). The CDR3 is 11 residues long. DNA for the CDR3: TGCAGTGCTAGGGGTGGAGGTGAGCAGTTCTTC. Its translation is CSARGGGEQFF.

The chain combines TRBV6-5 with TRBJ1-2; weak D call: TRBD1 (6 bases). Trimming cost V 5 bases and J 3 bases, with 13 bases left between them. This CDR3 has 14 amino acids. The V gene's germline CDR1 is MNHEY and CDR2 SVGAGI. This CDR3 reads CASSPRGRDYGYTF. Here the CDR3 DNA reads TGTGCCAGCAGTCCCAGGGGCAGGGACTATGGCTACACCTTC.

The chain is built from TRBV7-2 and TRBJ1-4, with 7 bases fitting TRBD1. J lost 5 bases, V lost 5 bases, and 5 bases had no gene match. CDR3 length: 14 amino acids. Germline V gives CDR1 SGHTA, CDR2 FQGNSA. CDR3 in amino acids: CASSAGTANEKLFF. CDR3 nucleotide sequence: TGTGCCAGCAGCGCCGGGACAGCCAATGAAAAACTGTTTTTT.

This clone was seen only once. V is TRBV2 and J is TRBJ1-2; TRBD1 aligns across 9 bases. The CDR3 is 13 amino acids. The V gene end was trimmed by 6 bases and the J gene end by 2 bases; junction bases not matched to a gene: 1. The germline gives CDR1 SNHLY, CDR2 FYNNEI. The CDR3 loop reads CASSGQGNYGYTF. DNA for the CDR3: TGTGCCAGCAGCGGACAGGGGAACTATGGCTACACCTTC.

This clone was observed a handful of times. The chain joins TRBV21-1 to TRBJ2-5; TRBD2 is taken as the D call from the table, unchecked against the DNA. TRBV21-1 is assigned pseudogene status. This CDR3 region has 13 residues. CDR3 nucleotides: TGTGCCATCCCTACCGGGACTTCGGAGACCCAGTACTTC. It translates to CAIPTGTSETQYF.

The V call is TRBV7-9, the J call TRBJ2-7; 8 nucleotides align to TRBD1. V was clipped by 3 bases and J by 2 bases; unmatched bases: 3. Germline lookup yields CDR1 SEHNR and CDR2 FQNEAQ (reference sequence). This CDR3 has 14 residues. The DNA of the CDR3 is TGTGCCAGCAGCTTCCAACAGGGGGCCTACGAGCAGTACTTC. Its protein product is CASSFQQGAYEQYF.

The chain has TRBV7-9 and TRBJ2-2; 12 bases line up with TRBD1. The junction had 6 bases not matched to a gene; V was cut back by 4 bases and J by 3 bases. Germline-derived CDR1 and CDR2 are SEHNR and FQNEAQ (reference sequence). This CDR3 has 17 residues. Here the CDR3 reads CASSYGTGGQHTGELFF. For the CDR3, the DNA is TGTGCCAGCAGCTACGGGACAGGGGGCCAGCACACCGGGGAGCTGTTTTTT.

CDR3 bases: TGCGCCAGCAGCCCCCCGGGGACAGCAGATGAAAAACTGTTTTTT. Protein sequence: CASSPPGTADEKLFF. This chain connects TRBV10-2 to TRBJ1-4; 7 bases map to TRBD1. The CDR3 totals 15 residues. Trimming at V came to 6 bases and at J to 6 bases, leaving 10 bases not matched to a gene. The germline gives CDR1 WSHSY, CDR2 SAAADI.

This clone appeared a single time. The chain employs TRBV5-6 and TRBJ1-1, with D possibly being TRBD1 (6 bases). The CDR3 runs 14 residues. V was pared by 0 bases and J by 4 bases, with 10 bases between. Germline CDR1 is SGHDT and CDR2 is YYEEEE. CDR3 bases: TGTGCCAGCAGCTTGGGGGTAGGGGGCACTGAAGCTTTCTTT. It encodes CASSLGVGGTEAFF.